The 24 T cell receptor beta chains listed next were all sequenced from one sample in a study of T cell changes during pregnancy in multiple sclerosis. Produced via immunoSEQ multiplex PCR; TCRdb's table is partial and in-frame only. The sample lists around 70,000 clones, 92% occurring once. The sequenced sample was peripheral blood, obtained after pregnancy. All receptors derive from a female donor with multiple sclerosis, enrolled in a pregnancy study.

The V gene is TRBV11-2, the J gene TRBJ2-7; 7 bases map to TRBD2. Germline V lookup: CDR1 SGHAT, CDR2 FQNNGV. J lost 2 bases, V lost 3 bases, and 1 base had no gene match. This CDR3 comprises 13 residues. The CDR3 loop is CASSLSGTYEQYF. The CDR3 nucleotides read TGTGCCAGCAGCTTGAGCGGGACCTACGAGCAGTACTTC.

This chain connects TRBV14 to TRBJ1-2, with 7 bases aligning to TRBD1. This CDR3 has 13 residues. V lost 4 bases, J lost 6 bases, and 5 bases stayed unmatched. The germline gives CDR1 SGHDN, CDR2 FVKESK. In nucleotides, the CDR3 is TGTGCCAGCAGCCCCCGGACAGGAGATGGCTACACCTTC. Translated: CASSPRTGDGYTF.

The V and J genes are TRBV6-5 and TRBJ1-5; D perhaps matches TRBD1 (6 bases). The V end was cut by 7 bases, the J end by 1 base, with 14 bases between. CDR1 is MNHEY and CDR2 is SVGAGI in the germline V gene. The CDR3 contains 15 residues. DNA of the CDR3: TGTGCCAGCATCAAAAGGACAGCAAGCAATCAGCCCCAGCATTTT. It codes for CASIKRTASNQPQHF.

The rearrangement uses TRBV6-5 and TRBJ1-5, with TRBD1 matching 9 bases. The J segment lost 5 bases and the V segment lost 4 bases, leaving 0 bases of the junction unmatched. The CDR3 spans 13 residues. Germline lookup yields CDR1 MNHEY and CDR2 SVGAGI. In DNA, the CDR3 is TGTGCCAGCAGTTGGGACAGGGATCAGCCCCAGCATTTT. This encodes CASSWDRDQPQHF.

The gene calls are TRBV12-5 and TRBJ1-1, with no clear D. The germline V gene has CDR1 LGHNT and CDR2 FRNRAP. The CDR3 runs to 13 residues. V lost 3 bases, J lost 0 bases, and 5 bases lay in between. This chain's CDR3 is CASGLRVNTEAFF. The CDR3 nucleotides read TGTGCTAGTGGTTTACGGGTGAACACTGAAGCTTTCTTT. Together with reference TRBV12-5 and TRBJ1-1, the CDR3 gives the full variable domain: DARVTQTPRHKVTEMGQEVTMRCQPILGHNTVFWYRQTMMQGLELLAYFRNRAPLDDSGMPKDRFSAEMPDATLATLKIQPSEPRDSAVYFCASGLRVNTEAFFGQGTRLTVV.

J is TRBJ2-7 and V is TRBV13; 11 nucleotides agree with TRBD2. The CDR3 covers 16 residues. The V gene end was trimmed by 5 bases and the J gene end by 2 bases; junction bases not matched to a gene: 8. Germline V gene data show CDR1 as PRHDT and CDR2 as FYEKMQ (reference sequence). CDR3 sequence reads: CASSPPPGLAAYEQYF. DNA of the CDR3: TGTGCCAGCAGCCCGCCTCCGGGACTAGCGGCCTACGAGCAGTACTTC.

CDR3 in amino acids: CASKIGSGRNEQFF. The CDR3 DNA is TGTGCCAGCAAAATAGGATCAGGTCGCAATGAGCAGTTCTTC. The V and J genes are TRBV2 and TRBJ2-1, with D unclear. The CDR3 contains 14 residues. The germline V and J ends were trimmed by 7 bases and 6 bases, with 16 bases remaining between them. Germline-derived CDR1 and CDR2 are SNHLY and FYNNEI. Full variable domain (rest looked up from reference TRBV2 and TRBJ2-1): EPEVTQTPSHQVTQMGQEVILRCVPISNHLYFYWYRQILGQKVEFLVSFYNNEISEKSEIFDDQFSVERPDGSNFTLKIRSTKLEDSAMYFCASKIGSGRNEQFFGPGTRLTVL.

The chain combines TRBV6-1 with TRBJ1-1; the D gene is possibly TRBD1 (5 bases). The CDR3 runs to 14 residues. Germline CDR1 reads MNHNS; CDR2 reads SASEGT. Trimming removed 0 bases at V and 7 bases at J, with 12 bases between. CDR3 amino acids: CASSEAGEAVEAFF. The CDR3 nucleotides read TGTGCCAGCAGTGAAGCGGGGGAGGCAGTTGAAGCTTTCTTT.

This clone is a singleton in its sample. This rearrangement joins TRBV18 to TRBJ2-4; tentatively, D is TRBD1 (5 bases). The germline CDR1 and CDR2 sequences are KGHSH and LQKENI. This CDR3 region has 16 residues. Trimming removed 0 bases from V and 0 bases from J, with 9 bases in between. CDR3: CASSPPSTGAKNIQYF. CDR3 in DNA: TGTGCCAGCTCACCACCGTCTACAGGAGCCAAAAACATTCAGTACTTC. Using reference TRBV18 and TRBJ2-4 for the parts outside the CDR3, the full variable domain is NAGVMQNPRHLVRRRGQEARLRCSPMKGHSHVYWYRQLPEEGLKFMVYLQKENIIDESGMPKERFSAEFPKEGPSILRIQQVVRGDSAAYFCASSPPSTGAKNIQYFGAGTRLSVL.

This chain connects TRBV23-1 to TRBJ2-1, with 9 bases identical to TRBD2. TRBV23-1 has ORF status, its function being uncertain. The CDR3 runs to 17 residues. V was clipped by 0 bases and J by 2 bases; unmatched bases: 5. The CDR3 sequence: CASSQSSREGTYNEQFF. The CDR3 DNA reads as TGCGCCAGCAGTCAATCGTCGCGGGAGGGGACCTACAATGAGCAGTTCTTC.

J is TRBJ1-1 and V is TRBV7-3, with D possibly matching TRBD1 (6 bases). The ends were cut back, 1 base at V and 11 bases at J, with 17 bases in the middle. Germline CDR1 reads SGHTA; CDR2 reads FQGTGA. The CDR3 sequence is 14 residues long. CDR3 DNA sequence: TGTGCCAGCAGCTTAAGTCAGGGATCAGGGGATGCTTTCTTT. Its translation: CASSLSQGSGDAFF.

The chain employs TRBV6-6 and TRBJ2-1, with 8 positions matching TRBD1. CDR3 length: 13 amino acids. V lost 2 bases to trimming and J lost 8 bases; unmatched junction nucleotides: 2. Germline CDR1 reads MNHNY; CDR2 reads SVGAGI (reference sequence). CDR3 sequence (DNA): TGTGCCAGCAGTTACGGGACAGGTTATGAGCAGTTCTTC. Protein: CASSYGTGYEQFF.

The chain combines TRBV6-1 with TRBJ2-3, with TRBD1 matching over 10 bases. Germline V gives CDR1 MNHNS, CDR2 SASEGT. With V trimmed by 10 bases and J by 6 bases, 10 bases remained unmatched. The CDR3 loop spans 14 amino acids. The CDR3 sequence: CATSGTGAPDTQYF. CDR3 coding DNA: TGTGCCACCTCCGGGACAGGGGCCCCCGATACGCAGTATTTT.

This clone was recorded only once. V and J are TRBV9 and TRBJ2-5; 8 bases line up with TRBD2. The CDR3 covers 16 residues. V was clipped by 7 bases and J by 5 bases; unmatched bases: 16. Germline V gives CDR1 SGDLS, CDR2 YYNGEE. CDR3 sequence: CASASFLGGGTETQYF. CDR3 coding DNA: TGTGCCAGCGCCTCTTTCCTGGGCGGGGGGACGGAGACCCAGTACTTC.

V gene TRBV6-1 combines with J gene TRBJ1-2, with 9 bases matching TRBD1. Trimming took 2 bases from V and 8 from J; bases not matched to a gene: 9. CDR1 is MNHNS and CDR2 is SASEGT in the germline V gene. The CDR3 consists of 15 residues. CDR3 bases: TGTGCCAGCAGTGAAAGCGGGACAGGGAATCGCGGCTACACCTTC. Amino acid sequence: CASSESGTGNRGYTF.

The chain joins TRBV7-8 to TRBJ2-5; D perhaps matches TRBD2 (7 bases). CDR1 is SGHVS and CDR2 is FQNEAQ in the germline V gene. V was trimmed by 5 bases and J by 4 bases, leaving 17 bases between them. The CDR3 consists of 15 residues. The CDR3 nucleotides are TGTGCCAGCAGCCCGATGAACAGGGAGGGAGAGACCCAGTACTTC. Protein sequence: CASSPMNREGETQYF.

This clone was recorded once. V gene TRBV11-2 combines with J gene TRBJ2-2; 7 bases are shared with TRBD2. This CDR3 spans 15 amino acids. The germline gives CDR1 SGHAT, CDR2 FQNNGV. V shed 1 base, J shed 5 bases, and the junction held 4 bases outside the gene matches. DNA of the CDR3: TGTGCCAGCAGCTTAGCGGGAGGTTGGACCGGGGAGCTGTTTTTT. Translating gives CASSLAGGWTGELFF.

The gene calls are TRBV7-9 and TRBJ2-5; D unresolved. CDR3 length equals 14 residues. CDR1 is SEHNR, CDR2 FQNEAQ, per germline (reference sequence). Trimming removed 6 bases from V and 1 base from J, with 12 bases in between. CDR3 coding DNA: TGTGCCAGCAGTAAGACACTTCCCCAAGAGACCCAGTACTTC. This sequence encodes CASSKTLPQETQYF.

By proportion, this clone is medium-sized (0.01 to 0.1%). The chain uses TRBV28 and TRBJ2-1; 8 bases match TRBD1. Germline V gene lookup returns CDR1 MDHEN and CDR2 SYDVKM. The junction had 9 bases not matched to a gene; V was cut back by 5 bases and J by 6 bases. The CDR3 sequence is 15 residues long. CDR3 DNA sequence: TGTGCCAGCAGTGCCGTCGGACAGGGTGGCAATGAGCAGTTCTTC. It is translated as CASSAVGQGGNEQFF.

This chain joins TRBV6-5 and TRBJ2-5; D ambiguous. This CDR3 has 15 amino acids. V was pared by 2 bases and J by 0 bases, with 10 bases between. The germline CDR1 and CDR2 sequences are MNHEY and SVGAGI. CDR3 sequence (DNA): TGTGCCAGCAGTTACAACGGCGGATACCAAGAGACCCAGTACTTC. This gives the protein CASSYNGGYQETQYF.

This clone was detected once. The V and J genes are TRBV30 and TRBJ1-4; D is unclear. The CDR3 contains 15 residues. Trimming cost V 2 bases and J 1 base, with 11 bases left between them. Germline V gene data show CDR1 as GTSNPN and CDR2 as SVGIG (reference sequence). The CDR3 DNA reads as TGTGCCTGGAGTACACCTCGGGGAACTAATGAAAAACTGTTTTTT. Protein: CAWSTPRGTNEKLFF.

The rearrangement joins TRBV18 to TRBJ2-1, with TRBD2 matching over 7 bases. V lost 3 bases, J lost 0 bases, and 2 bases stayed unmatched. The CDR3 extends over 15 amino acids. Germline CDR1 is KGHSH and CDR2 is LQKENI. The CDR3 loop is CASSPSGVSYNEQFF. The CDR3 coding sequence is TGTGCCAGCTCACCCAGCGGGGTCTCCTACAATGAGCAGTTCTTC.

This clone was counted a few times. The chain recombines TRBV6-5 with TRBJ2-7; 7 bases match TRBD1. Germline lookup yields CDR1 MNHEY and CDR2 SVGAGI. The CDR3 loop spans 12 amino acids. J gave up 4 bases and V 6 bases, and 3 bases lay outside the gene matches. CDR3 region: CASRRGQYEQYF. Written as DNA, the CDR3 is TGTGCCAGCAGACGGGGACAGTACGAGCAGTACTTC.

The chain uses TRBV7-9 and TRBJ1-1; D might be TRBD1 (5 bases). Deletions cut 2 bases from V and 1 base from J, with 8 bases between. CDR3 size: 14 residues. The germline gives CDR1 SEHNR, CDR2 FQNEAQ (reference sequence). This chain's CDR3 is CASSLSQANTEAFF. CDR3 nucleotides: TGTGCCAGCAGCTTATCACAGGCGAACACTGAAGCTTTCTTT.